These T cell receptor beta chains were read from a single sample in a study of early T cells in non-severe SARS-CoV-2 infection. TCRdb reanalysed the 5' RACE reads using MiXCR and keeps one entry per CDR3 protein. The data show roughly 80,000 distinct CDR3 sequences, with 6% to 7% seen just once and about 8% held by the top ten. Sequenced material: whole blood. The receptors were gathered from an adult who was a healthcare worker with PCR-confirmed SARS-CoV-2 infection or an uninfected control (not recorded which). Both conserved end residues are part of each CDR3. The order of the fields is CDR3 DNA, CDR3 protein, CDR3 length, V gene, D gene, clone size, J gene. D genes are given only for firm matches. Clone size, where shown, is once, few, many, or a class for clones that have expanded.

cdr3_nt: TGCAGTGCTAGAGATCAGGGGAATAATTCACCCCTCCACTTT
cdr3_aa: CSARDQGNNSPLHF
cdr3_length: 14
v_call: TRBV20-1
d_call: NA
clone_size: few
j_call: TRBJ1-6

cdr3_nt: TGCAGTGCTAGAGAAAGTCAGACCTATAATTCACCCCTCCACTTT
cdr3_aa: CSARESQTYNSPLHF
cdr3_length: 15
v_call: TRBV20-1
d_call: NA
clone_size: many
j_call: TRBJ1-6

cdr3_nt: TGTGCCAGCAGCATTACAGGGGGCTCCTACGAGCAGTACTTC
cdr3_aa: CASSITGGSYEQYF
cdr3_length: 14
v_call: TRBV7-2
d_call: TRBD1
clone_size: many
j_call: TRBJ2-7

cdr3_nt: TGCGCCAGCAGCTTGGACTTGAACGAGCAGTACTTC
cdr3_aa: CASSLDLNEQYF
cdr3_length: 12
v_call: TRBV5-1
d_call: NA
clone_size: NA
j_call: TRBJ2-7

cdr3_nt: TGTGCCAGCATCCTTCGGACACAGGGGGATCAGCCCCAGCATTTT
cdr3_aa: CASILRTQGDQPQHF
cdr3_length: 15
v_call: TRBV12-3/TRBV12-4
d_call: TRBD1
clone_size: many
j_call: TRBJ1-5

cdr3_nt: TGCAGCGGAGAGGGAGACCAGCGGGAGATTTATGAGCAGTTCTTC
cdr3_aa: CSGEGDQREIYEQFF
cdr3_length: 15
v_call: TRBV29-1
d_call: TRBD2
clone_size: few
j_call: TRBJ2-1

cdr3_nt: TGTGCCAGCAGCTCCCGGAGGGGTGAAAAACTGTTTTTT
cdr3_aa: CASSSRRGEKLFF
cdr3_length: 13
v_call: TRBV7-6
d_call: NA
clone_size: many
j_call: TRBJ1-4

cdr3_nt: TGTGCCAGCAGTTACCGGGCCTACACAGATACGCAGTATTTT
cdr3_aa: CASSYRAYTDTQYF
cdr3_length: 14
v_call: TRBV6-5
d_call: NA
clone_size: many
j_call: TRBJ2-3

cdr3_nt: TGTGCCAGCAGCGAGATACCGGGACAGGGAGAAGAGACCCAGTACTTC
cdr3_aa: CASSEIPGQGEETQYF
cdr3_length: 16
v_call: TRBV6-2/TRBV6-3
d_call: TRBD1
clone_size: medium-sized
j_call: TRBJ2-5

cdr3_nt: TGTGCCAGCAGTATCAGGGCCAATCAGCCCCAGCATTTT
cdr3_aa: CASSIRANQPQHF
cdr3_length: 13
v_call: TRBV27
d_call: NA
clone_size: few
j_call: TRBJ1-5

cdr3_nt: TGTGCCAGCAGTAGTCTTCAAGCGGGAGCCTACGAGCAGTACTTC
cdr3_aa: CASSSLQAGAYEQYF
cdr3_length: 15
v_call: TRBV6-2/TRBV6-3
d_call: TRBD2
clone_size: many
j_call: TRBJ2-7

cdr3_nt: TGCAGTGCTAGAGGCCTGAGTGGATCCTACAATGAGCAGTTCTTC
cdr3_aa: CSARGLSGSYNEQFF
cdr3_length: 15
v_call: TRBV20-1
d_call: NA
clone_size: many
j_call: TRBJ2-1

cdr3_nt: TGCGCCAGCAGCCAAGATCCGTGGCGGGAGGTCCACAATGAGCAGTTCTTC
cdr3_aa: CASSQDPWREVHNEQFF
cdr3_length: 17
v_call: TRBV4-1
d_call: TRBD2
clone_size: NA
j_call: TRBJ2-1

cdr3_nt: TGCGCCAGCAGCTCCGGGACCGCCTGGGACGAGCAGTACTTC
cdr3_aa: CASSSGTAWDEQYF
cdr3_length: 14
v_call: TRBV5-1
d_call: NA
clone_size: NA
j_call: TRBJ2-7

cdr3_nt: TGTGCCAGCAGCCCGGTGATGGCCCTAGCCAAAAACATTCAGTACTTC
cdr3_aa: CASSPVMALAKNIQYF
cdr3_length: 16
v_call: TRBV6-1
d_call: NA
clone_size: many
j_call: TRBJ2-4

cdr3_nt: TGTGCCAGCAGCCAAGACTGGGTTAGCAATACGCAGTATTTT
cdr3_aa: CASSQDWVSNTQYF
cdr3_length: 14
v_call: TRBV3-1
d_call: NA
clone_size: NA
j_call: TRBJ2-3

cdr3_nt: TGCGCCAGCAGCACGCGGGAGCAGGACAGGGCAGATCAGCCCCAGCATTTT
cdr3_aa: CASSTREQDRADQPQHF
cdr3_length: 17
v_call: TRBV5-1
d_call: TRBD1
clone_size: many
j_call: TRBJ1-5

cdr3_nt: TGTGCCAGCAGTTTGCAGGGCCCTAACTATGGCTACACCTTC
cdr3_aa: CASSLQGPNYGYTF
cdr3_length: 14
v_call: TRBV12-3/TRBV12-4
d_call: NA
clone_size: many
j_call: TRBJ1-2

cdr3_nt: TGCAGTGCTAGAGGTCCCCAAGTCGGAGAGTCGGATACGCAGTATTTT
cdr3_aa: CSARGPQVGESDTQYF
cdr3_length: 16
v_call: TRBV20-1
d_call: NA
clone_size: many
j_call: TRBJ2-3

cdr3_nt: TGTGCCAGCAGATCCTCTGGGGCCAACGTCCTGACTTTC
cdr3_aa: CASRSSGANVLTF
cdr3_length: 13
v_call: TRBV6-6
d_call: NA
clone_size: many
j_call: TRBJ2-6

cdr3_nt: TGCAGTGCGAAACAGGGGGCGAACACCGGGGAGCTGTTTTTT
cdr3_aa: CSAKQGANTGELFF
cdr3_length: 14
v_call: TRBV20-1
d_call: TRBD1
clone_size: few
j_call: TRBJ2-2

cdr3_nt: TGTACCAGCAGCCTCGGACAGGGGGCGCTCACCGGGGAGCTGTTTTTT
cdr3_aa: CTSSLGQGALTGELFF
cdr3_length: 16
v_call: TRBV6-5
d_call: TRBD1
clone_size: NA
j_call: TRBJ2-2

cdr3_nt: TGTGCCAGCAGCCCTACAGGGGAGGGGGCTAAAAACATTCAGTACTTC
cdr3_aa: CASSPTGEGAKNIQYF
cdr3_length: 16
v_call: TRBV7-2
d_call: NA
clone_size: many
j_call: TRBJ2-4

cdr3_nt: TGCAGTGCTAGAGTAACCGGGAACTATGGCTACACCTTC
cdr3_aa: CSARVTGNYGYTF
cdr3_length: 13
v_call: TRBV20-1
d_call: NA
clone_size: NA
j_call: TRBJ1-2